The 18 T cell receptor beta chains reported below all come from one sample, sequenced in a study of cytomegalovirus exposure and HLA in healthy donors. The PCR ran on 60 Vbeta and 13 Jbeta primers. The method was immunoSEQ multiplex PCR; TCRdb's version includes in-frame clones alone and lacks a portion of them. Of tens of thousands of clones listed, 70% to 80% are singletons. The material sequenced was PBMCs. The receptor set was obtained from a man in his fifties in good health and CMV-seronegative.

The chain recombines TRBV7-2 with TRBJ1-4; possibly TRBD1 for D (6 bases). Germline values: CDR1 SGHTA, CDR2 FQGNSA. The CDR3 is made up of 14 amino acids. V was shortened by 8 bases and J by 7 bases, with 17 bases between the two germline ends. DNA of the CDR3: TGTGCCAGCTCGAAGGGGGAGGGACGTGAAAAACTGTTTTTT. As protein: CASSKGEGREKLFF.

The V and J genes are TRBV2 and TRBJ2-3, with TRBD2 matching 11 bases. The CDR3 contains 15 residues. CDR1 and CDR2 (germline): SNHLY, FYNNEI. Germline trimming cut 5 bases from V and 8 bases from J; bases unmatched to any gene: 9. The CDR3 DNA sequence: TGTGCCAGCAGTCGTAGCGGGGGGGCCGGAGGTACGCAGTATTTT. It encodes CASSRSGGAGGTQYF.

V gene TRBV9 combines with J gene TRBJ2-1, with TRBD2 matching 9 bases. CDR3 length equals 17 residues. Germline CDR1 is SGDLS and CDR2 is YYNGEE. The junction had 13 bases not matched to a gene; V was cut back by 6 bases and J by 3 bases. The CDR3 spells CASTPLGRGGSYNEQFF. DNA of the CDR3: TGTGCCAGCACCCCGCTTGGGCGGGGGGGCAGCTACAATGAGCAGTTCTTC.

The V and J genes are TRBV6-6 and TRBJ1-1; 10 bases map to TRBD1. The CDR3 consists of 16 residues. CDR1 is MNHNY and CDR2 is SVGAGI in the germline V gene (reference sequence). Losses at the gene ends were 0 bases for V and 5 bases for J; bases not matched to a gene: 6. The DNA of the CDR3 is TGTGCCAGCAGTTACTCGCGGGACAGGGGTGGGACTGAAGCTTTCTTT. It specifies CASSYSRDRGGTEAFF.

The table lists this clone with a count of one. This chain connects TRBV6-1 to TRBJ1-6, with D possibly matching TRBD1 (5 bases). This CDR3 is built from 14 residues. The V end was cut by 7 bases, the J end by 10 bases, with 17 bases between. Germline-derived CDR1 and CDR2 are MNHNS and SASEGT. CDR3 sequence reads: CASIIEGVGSPLHF. The CDR3 DNA is TGTGCCAGCATCATCGAAGGGGTTGGGTCACCCCTCCACTTT.

V is TRBV25-1 and J is TRBJ1-4; D is undetermined. Germline CDR1 MGHDK, CDR2 SYGVNS. V lost 5 bases, J lost 1 base, and 11 bases lay in between. The CDR3 loop spans 15 amino acids. CDR3 in DNA: TGTGCCAGCAGTAAAGGGAGGGTAACTAATGAAAAACTGTTTTTT. Translation: CASSKGRVTNEKLFF. Looking up the rest from reference TRBV25-1 and TRBJ1-4 gives the full variable domain: EADIYQTPRYLVIGTGKKITLECSQTMGHDKMYWYQQDPGMELHLIHYSYGVNSTEKGDLSSESTVSRIRTEHFPLTLESARPSHTSQYLCASSKGRVTNEKLFFGSGTQLSVL.

This clone was seen a few times. As DNA, the CDR3 is TGTGCCAGCAGCTTATTACTAGCGGGCGCCCATGAGCAGTTCTTC. Translating gives CASSLLLAGAHEQFF. The J gene is TRBJ2-1, the V gene TRBV7-9; 9 positions agree with TRBD2. The germline CDR1 and CDR2 sequences are SEHNR and FQNEAQ (reference sequence). The length of the CDR3 is 15 residues. J gave up 8 bases and V 2 bases, and 7 bases lay outside the gene matches.

The chain links TRBV5-4 to TRBJ2-1; the match to TRBD2 covers 7 bases. The CDR3 is made up of 13 amino acids. Germline trimming cut 9 bases from V and 0 bases from J; bases unmatched to any gene: 3. Germline V lookup: CDR1 SGHNT, CDR2 YYREEE (reference sequence). CDR3 loop: CAMGGSSYNEQFF. The CDR3, as DNA: TGTGCCATGGGAGGGAGCTCCTACAATGAGCAGTTCTTC.

This clone has only a few counts. The chain joins TRBV30 to TRBJ1-4; D uncertain. The germline gives CDR1 GTSNPN, CDR2 SVGIG (reference sequence). CDR3 length equals 14 residues. V was pared by 3 bases and J by 3 bases, with 11 bases between. The CDR3 DNA follows: TGTGCCTGGAGATGGAGAGCGTCTAATGAAAAACTGTTTTTT. Amino acids: CAWRWRASNEKLFF.

The V call is TRBV9, the J call TRBJ2-1, with D unresolved. The CDR3 consists of 13 residues. Germline assignment: CDR1 SGDLS and CDR2 YYNGEE. Trimming cost V 0 bases and J 8 bases, with 9 bases left between them. CDR3 residues: CASSVGLVYEQFF. The CDR3 DNA is TGTGCCAGCAGCGTAGGGCTAGTTTATGAGCAGTTCTTC.

The chain couples TRBV30 to TRBJ2-5; maybe TRBD2 (5 bases). The J call may not be correct, given that the DNA end is closer to TRBJ2-7. Looked up from germline, CDR1 is GTSNPN and CDR2 is SVGIG (reference sequence). This CDR3 has 14 amino acids. The DNA for the CDR3 is TGTGCCTACCTAAGGCTAGCCACCTCCTACGAGCAGTACTTC. This gives the protein CAYLRLATSYEQYF.

This chain links TRBV6-1 with TRBJ2-5; 7 positions agree with TRBD1. V was pared by 5 bases and J by 6 bases, with 9 bases of the junction left unmatched. The CDR3 contains 14 residues. CDR1 and CDR2 (germline): MNHNS, SASEGT. CDR3 DNA sequence: TGTGCCAGCAGTTTTGGACAGGTTGGACAGACCCAGTACTTC. It is translated as CASSFGQVGQTQYF.

The chain recombines TRBV30 with TRBJ2-2; no firm D call. V was clipped by 0 bases and J by 2 bases, with 4 bases between them. CDR1 is GTSNPN and CDR2 is SVGIG in the germline V gene (reference sequence). This CDR3 is 13 amino acids long. CDR3 amino acids: CAWSVHNTGELFF. CDR3 bases: TGTGCCTGGAGTGTACACAACACCGGGGAGCTGTTTTTT.

This clone is a singleton in its sample. V is TRBV30 and J is TRBJ2-1, with TRBD2 identical over 10 bases. V lost 0 bases to trimming and J lost 4 bases; unmatched junction nucleotides: 6. The CDR3 runs to 16 residues. Germline CDR1 and CDR2: GTSNPN and SVGIG (reference sequence). CDR3 protein: CAWSVEASGGYNEQFF. CDR3 in DNA: TGTGCCTGGAGTGTTGAGGCTAGCGGGGGTTACAATGAGCAGTTCTTC.

The V call is TRBV7-9, the J call TRBJ1-1; TRBD1 matches at 8 bases. The trim removed 4 bases at V and 7 bases at J, leaving 8 bases unmatched. The germline CDR1 and CDR2 sequences are SEHNR and FQNEAQ (reference sequence). The CDR3 loop spans 14 amino acids. The CDR3, as DNA: TGTGCCAGCAGCTCCTCCGGACAGGGAAATGAAGCTTTCTTT. Its translation: CASSSSGQGNEAFF. The full variable domain, completed using reference TRBV7-9 and TRBJ1-1, is DTGVSQNPRHKITKRGQNVTFRCDPISEHNRLYWYRQTLGQGPEFLTYFQNEAQLEKSRLLSDRFSAERPKGSFSTLEIQRTEQGDSAMYLCASSSSGQGNEAFFGQGTRLTVV.

The chain joins TRBV2 to TRBJ2-6; D is undetermined. The V gene's germline CDR1 is SNHLY and CDR2 FYNNEI. The CDR3 length is 14 residues. The ends were cut back, 4 bases at V and 3 bases at J, with 7 bases in the middle. The CDR3 coding sequence is TGTGCCAGCAGTGCAGTCCGTGGGGCCAACGTCCTGACTTTC. Protein product: CASSAVRGANVLTF.

The V and J genes are TRBV5-1 and TRBJ2-1; TRBD2 is a possible D gene (6 bases). This CDR3 has 16 amino acids. Germline V gene lookup returns CDR1 SGHRS and CDR2 YFSETQ. Deletions cut 0 bases from V and 0 bases from J, with 10 bases between. DNA for the CDR3: TGCGCCAGCAGCTTGGTAGGACTACGCTCCTACAATGAGCAGTTCTTC. The encoded protein is CASSLVGLRSYNEQFF.

V is TRBV28 and J is TRBJ2-5; 12 nucleotides agree with TRBD2. The CDR3 is 16 residues long. Losses at the gene ends were 5 bases for V and 7 bases for J; bases not matched to a gene: 11. The V gene's germline CDR1 is MDHEN and CDR2 SYDVKM. CDR3 loop: CASSDPLAGGQGTQYF. The CDR3 DNA reads TGTGCCAGCAGTGACCCGCTAGCGGGAGGGCAGGGGACCCAGTACTTC.